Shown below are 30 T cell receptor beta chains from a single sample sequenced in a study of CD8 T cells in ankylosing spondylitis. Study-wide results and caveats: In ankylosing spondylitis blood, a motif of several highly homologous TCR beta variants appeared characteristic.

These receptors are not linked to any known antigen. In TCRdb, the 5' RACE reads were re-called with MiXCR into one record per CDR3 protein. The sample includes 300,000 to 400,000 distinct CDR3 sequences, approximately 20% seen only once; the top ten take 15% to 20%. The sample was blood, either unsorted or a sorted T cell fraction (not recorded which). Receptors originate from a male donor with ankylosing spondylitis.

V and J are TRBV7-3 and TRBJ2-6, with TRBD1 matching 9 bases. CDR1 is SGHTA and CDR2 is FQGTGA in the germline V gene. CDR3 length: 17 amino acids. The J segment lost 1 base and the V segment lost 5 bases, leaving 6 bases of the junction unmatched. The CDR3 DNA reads TGTGCCAGCAGCAGACCGGGACAGGGTTCTGGGGCCAACGTCCTGACTTTC. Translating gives CASSRPGQGSGANVLTF.

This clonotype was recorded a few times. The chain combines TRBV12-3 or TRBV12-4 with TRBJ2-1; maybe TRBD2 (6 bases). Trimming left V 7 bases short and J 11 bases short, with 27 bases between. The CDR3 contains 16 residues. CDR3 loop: CASNGRWQGATMKQFF. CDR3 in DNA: TGTGCCAGCAATGGGAGGTGGCAGGGAGCTACAATGAAGCAGTTCTTC.

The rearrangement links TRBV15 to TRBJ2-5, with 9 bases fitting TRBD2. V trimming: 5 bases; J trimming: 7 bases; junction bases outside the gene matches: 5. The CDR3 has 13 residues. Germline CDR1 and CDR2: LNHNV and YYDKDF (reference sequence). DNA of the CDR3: TGTGCCACCAGCTTAGCGGGGGTTGCGACCCAGTACTTC. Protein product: CATSLAGVATQYF.

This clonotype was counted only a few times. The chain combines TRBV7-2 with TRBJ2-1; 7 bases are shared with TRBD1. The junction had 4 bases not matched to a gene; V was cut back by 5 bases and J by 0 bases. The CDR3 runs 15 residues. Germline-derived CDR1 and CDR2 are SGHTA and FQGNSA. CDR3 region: CASSPDRDSYNEQFF. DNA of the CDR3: TGTGCCAGCAGCCCTGACAGGGACTCCTACAATGAGCAGTTCTTC.

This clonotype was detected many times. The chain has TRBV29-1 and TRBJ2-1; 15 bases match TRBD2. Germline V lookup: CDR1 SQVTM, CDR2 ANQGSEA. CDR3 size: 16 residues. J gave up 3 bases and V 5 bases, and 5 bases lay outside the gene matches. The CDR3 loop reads CSVFGLAGGYYNEQFF. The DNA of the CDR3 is TGCAGCGTTTTCGGACTAGCGGGAGGGTACTACAATGAGCAGTTCTTC.

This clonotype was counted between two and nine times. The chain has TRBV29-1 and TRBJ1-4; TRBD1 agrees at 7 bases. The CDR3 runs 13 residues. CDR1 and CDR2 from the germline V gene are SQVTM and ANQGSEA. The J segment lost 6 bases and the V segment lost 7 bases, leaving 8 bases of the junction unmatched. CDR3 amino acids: CSAKTGVDEKLFF. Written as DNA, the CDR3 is TGCAGCGCAAAAACAGGGGTGGATGAAAAACTGTTTTTT.

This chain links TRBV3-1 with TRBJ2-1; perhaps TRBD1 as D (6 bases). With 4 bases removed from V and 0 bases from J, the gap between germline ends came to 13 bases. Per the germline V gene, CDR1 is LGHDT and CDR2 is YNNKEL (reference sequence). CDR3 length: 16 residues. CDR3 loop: CASSLGQRSSYNEQFF. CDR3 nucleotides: TGTGCCAGCAGCCTTGGACAGAGGAGCTCCTACAATGAGCAGTTCTTC.

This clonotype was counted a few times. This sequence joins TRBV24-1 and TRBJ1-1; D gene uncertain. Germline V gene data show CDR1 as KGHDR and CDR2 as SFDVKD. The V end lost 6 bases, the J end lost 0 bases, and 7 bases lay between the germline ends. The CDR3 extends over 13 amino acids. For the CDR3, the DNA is TGTGCCACCAGTAGTGGGATGAACACTGAAGCTTTCTTT. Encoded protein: CATSSGMNTEAFF.

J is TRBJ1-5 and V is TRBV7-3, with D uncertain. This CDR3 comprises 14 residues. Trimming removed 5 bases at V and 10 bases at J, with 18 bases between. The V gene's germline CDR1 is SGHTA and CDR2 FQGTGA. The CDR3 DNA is TGTGCCAGCAGCCCTGACCCCCGGAACGGCCCCCAGCATTTT. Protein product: CASSPDPRNGPQHF.

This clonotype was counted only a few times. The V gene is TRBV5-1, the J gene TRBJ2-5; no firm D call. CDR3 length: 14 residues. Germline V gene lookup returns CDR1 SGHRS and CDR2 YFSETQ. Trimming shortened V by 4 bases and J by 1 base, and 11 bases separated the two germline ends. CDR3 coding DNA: TGCGCCAGCAGCGTGACCAACAGCCAAGAGACCCAGTACTTC. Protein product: CASSVTNSQETQYF.

As DNA, the CDR3 is TGTGCCATCAGTGACCGGGACAGGGGAGAGACCCAGTACTTC. It yields the protein CAISDRDRGETQYF. V usage is TRBV10-3 and J usage is TRBJ2-5, with 10 bases aligning to TRBD1. Unmatched junction bases numbered 2, after V lost 3 bases and J lost 4 bases. CDR1 is ENHRY and CDR2 is SYGVKD in the germline V gene. There are 14 residues in the CDR3.

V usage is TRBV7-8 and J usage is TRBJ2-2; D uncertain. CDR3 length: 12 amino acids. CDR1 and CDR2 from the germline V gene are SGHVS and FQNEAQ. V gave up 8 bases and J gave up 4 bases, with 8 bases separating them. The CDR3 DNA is TGTGCCAGCCGGTTGTTCACCGGGGAGCTGTTTTTT. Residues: CASRLFTGELFF.

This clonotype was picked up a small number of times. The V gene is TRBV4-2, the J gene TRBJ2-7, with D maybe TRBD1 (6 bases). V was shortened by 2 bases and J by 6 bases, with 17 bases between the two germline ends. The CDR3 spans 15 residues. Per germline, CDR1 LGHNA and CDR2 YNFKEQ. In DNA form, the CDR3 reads TGTGCCAGCAGCCAACTTCGGACAGTGGACTCCGAGCAGTACTTC. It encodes CASSQLRTVDSEQYF.

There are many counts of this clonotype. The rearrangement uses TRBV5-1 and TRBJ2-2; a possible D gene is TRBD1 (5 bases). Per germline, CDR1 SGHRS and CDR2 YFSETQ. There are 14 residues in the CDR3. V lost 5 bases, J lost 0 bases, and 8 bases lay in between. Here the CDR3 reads CASSLTANTGELFF. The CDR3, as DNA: TGCGCCAGCAGTTTGACAGCGAACACCGGGGAGCTGTTTTTT. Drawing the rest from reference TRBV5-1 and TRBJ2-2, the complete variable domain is KAGVTQTPRYLIKTRGQQVTLSCSPISGHRSVSWYQQTPGQGLQFLFEYFSETQRNKGNFPGRFSGRQFSNSRSEMNVSTLELGDSALYLCASSLTANTGELFFGEGSRLTVL.

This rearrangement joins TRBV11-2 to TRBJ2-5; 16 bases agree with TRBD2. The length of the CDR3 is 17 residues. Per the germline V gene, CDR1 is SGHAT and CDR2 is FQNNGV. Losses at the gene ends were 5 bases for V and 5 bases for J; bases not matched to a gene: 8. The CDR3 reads CASSPGTSGRVSETQYF. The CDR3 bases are TGTGCCAGCAGCCCGGGGACTAGCGGGAGGGTCTCGGAGACCCAGTACTTC.

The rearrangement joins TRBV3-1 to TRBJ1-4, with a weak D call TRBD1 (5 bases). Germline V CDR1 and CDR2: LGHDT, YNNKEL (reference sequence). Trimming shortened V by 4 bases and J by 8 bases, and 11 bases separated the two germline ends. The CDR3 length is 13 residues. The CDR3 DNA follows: TGTGCCAGCAGCCGGACCAGGGAGGAAAAACTGTTTTTT. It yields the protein CASSRTREEKLFF. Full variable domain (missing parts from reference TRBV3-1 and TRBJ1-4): DTAVSQTPKYLVTQMGNDKSIKCEQNLGHDTMYWYKQDSKKFLKIMFSYNNKELIINETVPNRFSPKSPDKAHLNLHINSLELGDSAVYFCASSRTREEKLFFGSGTQLSVL.

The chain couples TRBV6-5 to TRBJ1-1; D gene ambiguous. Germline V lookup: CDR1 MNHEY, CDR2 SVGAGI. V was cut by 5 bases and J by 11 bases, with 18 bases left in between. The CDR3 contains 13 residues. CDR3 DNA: TGTGCCAGCAGTACTCCGGGATCGAAAATCGCTTTCTTT. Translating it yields CASSTPGSKIAFF.

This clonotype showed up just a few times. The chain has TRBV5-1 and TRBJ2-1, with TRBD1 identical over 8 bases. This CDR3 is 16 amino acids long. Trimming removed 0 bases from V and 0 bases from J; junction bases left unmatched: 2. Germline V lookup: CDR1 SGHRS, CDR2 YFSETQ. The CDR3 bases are TGCGCCAGCAGCTTGGAGGGGACAGGCTCCTACAATGAGCAGTTCTTC. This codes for CASSLEGTGSYNEQFF.

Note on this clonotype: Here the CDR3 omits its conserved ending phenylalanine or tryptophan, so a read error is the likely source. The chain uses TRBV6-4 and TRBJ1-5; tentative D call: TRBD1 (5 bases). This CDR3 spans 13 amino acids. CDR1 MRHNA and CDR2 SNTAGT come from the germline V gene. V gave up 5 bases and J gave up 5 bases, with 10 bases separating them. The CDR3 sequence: CASSSGPDQPQHH. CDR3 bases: TGTGCCAGCAGTTCGGGACCCGATCAGCCCCAGCATCAT.

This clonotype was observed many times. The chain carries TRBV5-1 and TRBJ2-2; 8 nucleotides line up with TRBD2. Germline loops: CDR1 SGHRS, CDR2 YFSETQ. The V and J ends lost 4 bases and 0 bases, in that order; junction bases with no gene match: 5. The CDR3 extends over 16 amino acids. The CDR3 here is CASSSTSGSNTGELFF. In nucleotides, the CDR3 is TGCGCCAGCAGCAGTACTAGCGGATCGAACACCGGGGAGCTGTTTTTT.

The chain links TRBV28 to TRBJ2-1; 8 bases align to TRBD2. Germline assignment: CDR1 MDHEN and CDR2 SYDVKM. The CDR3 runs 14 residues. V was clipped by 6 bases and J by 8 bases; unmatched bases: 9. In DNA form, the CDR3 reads TGTGCCAGCAGCCCCGGGGGGGCTATAGATGAGCAGTTCTTC. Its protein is CASSPGGAIDEQFF.

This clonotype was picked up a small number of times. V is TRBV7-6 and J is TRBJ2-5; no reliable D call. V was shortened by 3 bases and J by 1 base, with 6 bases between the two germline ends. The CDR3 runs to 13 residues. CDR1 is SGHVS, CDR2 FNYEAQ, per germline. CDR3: CASSFQFQETQYF. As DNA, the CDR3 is TGTGCCAGCAGCTTCCAGTTCCAAGAGACCCAGTACTTC. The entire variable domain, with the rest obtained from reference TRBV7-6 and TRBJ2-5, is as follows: GAGVSQSPRYKVTKRGQDVALRCDPISGHVSLYWYRQALGQGPEFLTYFNYEAQQDKSGLPNDRFSAERPEGSISTLTIQRTEQRDSAMYRCASSFQFQETQYFGPGTRLLVL.

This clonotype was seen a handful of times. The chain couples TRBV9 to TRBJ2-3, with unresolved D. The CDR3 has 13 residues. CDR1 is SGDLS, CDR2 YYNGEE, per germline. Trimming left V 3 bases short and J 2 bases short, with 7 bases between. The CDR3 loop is CASSDSPTDTQYF. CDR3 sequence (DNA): TGTGCCAGCAGCGATTCCCCCACAGATACGCAGTATTTT.

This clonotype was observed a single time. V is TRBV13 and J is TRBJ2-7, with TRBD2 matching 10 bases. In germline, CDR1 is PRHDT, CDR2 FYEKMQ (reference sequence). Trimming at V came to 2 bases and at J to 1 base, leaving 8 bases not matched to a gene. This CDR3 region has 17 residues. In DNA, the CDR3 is TGTGCCAGCAGCTTATCGAGCGGGAGGGGGTGGTCCTACGAGCAGTACTTC. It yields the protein CASSLSSGRGWSYEQYF.

The CDR3 sequence: CASRRLAGGDTGELFF. Here the CDR3 DNA reads TGTGCCAGCAGACGACTAGCGGGAGGGGACACCGGGGAGCTGTTTTTT. This chain uses TRBV12-3 or TRBV12-4 with TRBJ2-2; 14 bases map to TRBD2. The CDR3 consists of 16 residues. Germline trimming cut 6 bases from V and 3 bases from J; bases unmatched to any gene: 3.

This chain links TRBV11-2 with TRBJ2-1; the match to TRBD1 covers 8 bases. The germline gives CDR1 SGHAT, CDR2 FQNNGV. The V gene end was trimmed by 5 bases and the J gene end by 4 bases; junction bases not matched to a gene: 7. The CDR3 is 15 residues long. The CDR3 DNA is TGTGCCAGCAGCCATGACAGGGGTCCGTACAATGAGCAGTTCTTC. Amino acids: CASSHDRGPYNEQFF.

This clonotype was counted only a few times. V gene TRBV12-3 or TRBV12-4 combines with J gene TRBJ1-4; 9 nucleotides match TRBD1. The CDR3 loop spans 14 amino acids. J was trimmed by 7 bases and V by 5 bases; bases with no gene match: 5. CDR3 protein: CASSPRDRVEKLFF. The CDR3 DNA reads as TGTGCCAGCAGTCCCCGGGACAGGGTTGAAAAACTGTTTTTT.

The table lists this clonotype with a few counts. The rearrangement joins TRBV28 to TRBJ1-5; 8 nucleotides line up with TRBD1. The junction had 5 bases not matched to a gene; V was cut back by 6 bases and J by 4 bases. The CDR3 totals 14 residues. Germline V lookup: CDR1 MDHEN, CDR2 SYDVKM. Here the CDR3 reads CASRLDRVNQPQHF. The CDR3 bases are TGTGCCAGCAGATTGGACAGGGTTAATCAGCCCCAGCATTTT.

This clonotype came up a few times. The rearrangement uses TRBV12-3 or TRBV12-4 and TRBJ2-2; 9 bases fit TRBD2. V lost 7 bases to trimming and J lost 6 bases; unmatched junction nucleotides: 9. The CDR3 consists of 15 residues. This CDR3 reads CASTTGTSHAGELFF. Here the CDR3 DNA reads TGTGCCAGCACAACCGGGACTAGCCACGCCGGGGAGCTGTTTTTT.

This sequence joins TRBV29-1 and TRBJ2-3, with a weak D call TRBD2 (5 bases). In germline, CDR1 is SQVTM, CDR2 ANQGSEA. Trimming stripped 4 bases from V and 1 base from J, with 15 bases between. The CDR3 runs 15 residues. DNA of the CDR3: TGCAGCGTTGGACCCCTAGCTTACGGCACAGATACGCAGTATTTT. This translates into CSVGPLAYGTDTQYF.